The rows below give T cell receptor beta chains drawn from one sample of a study of blood T cells in healthy people across ages. In TCRdb, the 5' RACE reads were re-called with MiXCR into one record per CDR3 protein. Found here are about 1 million distinct CDR3 sequences, 45% of them singletons; the top ten hold approximately 17%. The sequencing sample was made of blood. The receptors were sampled from a woman in her fifties or sixties in good health. Each CDR3 is given with its conserved first and last residue. Fields, in order: V gene, D gene, J gene, clone size, CDR3 protein, CDR3 DNA. The D gene is left open where the match is weak. Clone size is stated in some rows and not others, as once, few, many or a class when expanded.

v_gene: TRBV12-3/TRBV12-4
d_gene: -
j_gene: TRBJ2-1
abundance: -
CDR3aa: CASSLGQGRLNEQFF
CDR3nt: TGTGCCAGCAGTTTAGGGCAGGGGCGACTCAATGAGCAGTTCTTC

v_gene: TRBV10-1
d_gene: TRBD1
j_gene: TRBJ2-1
abundance: -
CDR3aa: CASSEPGLPPGQTNEQFF
CDR3nt: TGCGCCAGCAGTGAGCCTGGGCTCCCGCCGGGACAGACAAATGAGCAGTTCTTC

v_gene: TRBV29-1
d_gene: -
j_gene: TRBJ2-5
abundance: -
CDR3aa: CSVSQGPRETQYF
CDR3nt: TGCAGCGTTTCTCAAGGCCCCCGGGAGACCCAGTACTTC

v_gene: TRBV27
d_gene: TRBD1
j_gene: TRBJ2-5
abundance: many
CDR3aa: CASSPGQSQETQYF
CDR3nt: TGTGCCAGCAGTCCGGGACAGAGCCAAGAGACCCAGTACTTC

v_gene: TRBV4-2
d_gene: -
j_gene: TRBJ2-3
abundance: -
CDR3aa: CASSKIRGSTDTQYF
CDR3nt: TGTGCCAGCAGCAAAATCAGGGGAAGCACAGATACGCAGTATTTT

v_gene: TRBV7-9
d_gene: -
j_gene: TRBJ2-7
abundance: -
CDR3aa: CASSLGVGTAYEQYF
CDR3nt: TGTGCCAGCAGCCTAGGTGTAGGTACGGCCTACGAGCAGTACTTC

v_gene: TRBV10-3
d_gene: TRBD2
j_gene: TRBJ2-3
abundance: few
CDR3aa: CATWGGSRPSTDTQYF
CDR3nt: TGTGCCACCTGGGGCGGGAGTAGGCCATCCACAGATACGCAGTATTTT

v_gene: TRBV20-1
d_gene: TRBD2
j_gene: TRBJ2-1
abundance: -
CDR3aa: CSAPGLARLHNEQFF
CDR3nt: TGCAGTGCGCCGGGACTAGCTCGTCTTCACAATGAGCAGTTCTTC

v_gene: TRBV12-3/TRBV12-4
d_gene: TRBD2
j_gene: TRBJ2-4
abundance: many
CDR3aa: CASSLAPGLAGGRSGKNIQYF
CDR3nt: TGTGCCAGCAGTTTAGCTCCAGGACTAGCGGGAGGCCGTTCGGGGAAAAACATTCAGTACTTC

v_gene: TRBV6-5
d_gene: TRBD1
j_gene: TRBJ1-2
abundance: few
CDR3aa: CASSPRDRGGYGYTF
CDR3nt: TGTGCCAGCAGTCCCCGGGACAGGGGAGGGTATGGCTACACCTTC

v_gene: TRBV7-9
d_gene: -
j_gene: TRBJ2-7
abundance: -
CDR3aa: CASRNGHYEQYF
CDR3nt: TGTGCCAGCAGAAACGGACACTACGAGCAGTACTTC

v_gene: TRBV15
d_gene: -
j_gene: TRBJ1-4
abundance: -
CDR3aa: CATSRVGAANEKLFF
CDR3nt: TGTGCCACCAGCAGAGTGGGGGCCGCGAATGAAAAACTGTTTTTT

v_gene: TRBV11-1
d_gene: TRBD2
j_gene: TRBJ2-3
abundance: few
CDR3aa: CASSRLAGGFGDTQYF
CDR3nt: TGTGCCAGCAGCCGACTAGCGGGAGGGTTCGGCGATACGCAGTATTTT

v_gene: TRBV2
d_gene: -
j_gene: TRBJ2-3
abundance: -
CDR3aa: CASSYSRRSTDTQYF
CDR3nt: TGTGCCAGCAGTTATAGCAGGAGAAGCACAGATACACAGTATTTT

v_gene: TRBV5-1
d_gene: TRBD2
j_gene: TRBJ2-1
abundance: -
CDR3aa: CASSPPGGANGQFF
CDR3nt: TGCGCCAGCAGTCCTCCCGGGGGGGCCAATGGGCAGTTCTTC

v_gene: TRBV11-2
d_gene: TRBD2
j_gene: TRBJ2-7
abundance: -
CDR3aa: CASSFLASGSPSEQYF
CDR3nt: TGTGCCAGCAGCTTTTTGGCTAGCGGGAGCCCCTCCGAGCAGTACTTC

v_gene: TRBV3-1
d_gene: -
j_gene: TRBJ2-7
abundance: many
CDR3aa: CASSQDQPPYEQYF
CDR3nt: TGTGCCAGCAGCCAAGATCAGCCTCCCTACGAGCAGTACTTC

v_gene: TRBV6-5
d_gene: -
j_gene: TRBJ1-2
abundance: -
CDR3aa: CASSYSAGNYYGYTF
CDR3nt: TGTGCCAGCAGTTACTCAGCGGGCAATTACTATGGTTACACCTTC

v_gene: TRBV15
d_gene: -
j_gene: TRBJ2-7
abundance: few
CDR3aa: CATSREVGGSYEQYF
CDR3nt: TGTGCCACCAGCAGAGAAGTGGGAGGCTCCTACGAGCAGTACTTC

v_gene: TRBV28
d_gene: -
j_gene: TRBJ2-7
abundance: few
CDR3aa: CATRATYEQYF
CDR3nt: TGTGCCACCCGGGCTACCTACGAGCAGTACTTC

v_gene: TRBV6-1
d_gene: -
j_gene: TRBJ2-3
abundance: many
CDR3aa: CASRGADTQYF
CDR3nt: TGTGCCAGCCGAGGTGCAGATACGCAGTATTTT

v_gene: TRBV7-9
d_gene: TRBD2
j_gene: TRBJ2-3
abundance: few
CDR3aa: CASSLTTSGRARDTQYF
CDR3nt: TGTGCCAGCAGCTTAACGACTAGCGGGAGGGCCAGAGATACGCAGTATTTT

v_gene: TRBV2
d_gene: TRBD2
j_gene: TRBJ2-1
abundance: few
CDR3aa: CASSLREGLPTYNEQFF
CDR3nt: TGTGCCAGCAGTCTTAGGGAGGGCCTGCCCACCTACAATGAGCAGTTCTTC

v_gene: TRBV7-3
d_gene: -
j_gene: TRBJ2-1
abundance: -
CDR3aa: CASSFNGGRVNEQFF
CDR3nt: TGTGCCAGCAGCTTTAATGGGGGGCGTGTCAATGAGCAGTTCTTC

v_gene: TRBV4-2
d_gene: TRBD2
j_gene: TRBJ2-5
abundance: -
CDR3aa: CASSQVSGLAGGSGGEQYF
CDR3nt: TGTGCCAGCAGCCAAGTCTCTGGACTAGCGGGAGGTTCGGGGGGGGAGCAGTACTTC

v_gene: TRBV10-3
d_gene: TRBD1
j_gene: TRBJ1-5
abundance: few
CDR3aa: CATRDRMGPQHF
CDR3nt: TGTGCCACCCGGGACAGAATGGGTCCCCAGCATTTT

v_gene: TRBV2
d_gene: -
j_gene: TRBJ2-3
abundance: -
CDR3aa: CASSEMGPTQYF
CDR3nt: TGTGCCAGCAGTGAAATGGGCCCCACGCAGTATTTT

v_gene: TRBV6-5
d_gene: -
j_gene: TRBJ2-7
abundance: -
CDR3aa: CASSCSIEGLDEQYF
CDR3nt: TGTGCCAGCAGTTGCTCGATTGAGGGTTTGGACGAGCAGTACTTC

v_gene: TRBV6-5
d_gene: -
j_gene: TRBJ1-2
abundance: -
CDR3aa: CASSYSLTAAGTF
CDR3nt: TGTGCCAGCAGTTACTCCTTGACTGCCGCCGGCACCTTC

v_gene: TRBV29-1
d_gene: TRBD2
j_gene: TRBJ2-1
abundance: many
CDR3aa: CSVGGTSRYNEQFF
CDR3nt: TGCAGCGTTGGGGGGACTAGTCGGTACAATGAGCAGTTCTTC

v_gene: TRBV20-1
d_gene: TRBD2
j_gene: TRBJ2-1
abundance: -
CDR3aa: CSATSGGPKNEQFF
CDR3nt: TGCAGTGCTACTAGCGGGGGGCCCAAAAATGAGCAGTTCTTC

v_gene: TRBV28
d_gene: -
j_gene: TRBJ1-1
abundance: -
CDR3aa: CASSAGSLNTEAFF
CDR3nt: TGTGCCAGCAGTGCGGGCAGCCTGAACACTGAAGCTTTCTTT

v_gene: TRBV28
d_gene: -
j_gene: TRBJ2-7
abundance: -
CDR3aa: CASSGGFEQYF
CDR3nt: TGTGCCAGCAGTGGAGGGTTCGAGCAGTACTTC

v_gene: TRBV9
d_gene: -
j_gene: TRBJ2-7
abundance: once
CDR3aa: CASSEVWYNTDEQYF
CDR3nt: TGTGCCAGCAGCGAGGTTTGGTACAATACGGATGAGCAGTACTTC

v_gene: TRBV3-1
d_gene: -
j_gene: TRBJ2-4
abundance: -
CDR3aa: CASSRGGRAGHFKYF
CDR3nt: TGTGCCAGCAGCCGAGGTGGGCGAGCGGGCCATTTCAAGTACTTC

v_gene: TRBV6-2/TRBV6-3
d_gene: TRBD2
j_gene: TRBJ2-1
abundance: -
CDR3aa: CASSSPGLAGDNEQFF
CDR3nt: TGTGCCAGCAGCTCCCCGGGACTAGCGGGAGACAATGAGCAGTTCTTC

v_gene: TRBV4-1
d_gene: TRBD1
j_gene: TRBJ1-4
abundance: -
CDR3aa: CASSPGQVREKLFF
CDR3nt: TGCGCCAGCAGCCCAGGACAGGTCCGAGAAAAACTGTTTTTT

v_gene: TRBV7-2
d_gene: -
j_gene: TRBJ2-1
abundance: few
CDR3aa: CASSLAGSTPRNEQFF
CDR3nt: TGTGCCAGCAGCTTAGCGGGCTCCACCCCACGTAACGAGCAGTTCTTC

v_gene: TRBV13
d_gene: -
j_gene: TRBJ1-4
abundance: few
CDR3aa: CASTRTTNEKLFF
CDR3nt: TGTGCCAGCACGAGAACAACTAATGAAAAACTGTTTTTT

v_gene: TRBV7-9
d_gene: TRBD2
j_gene: TRBJ2-1
abundance: few
CDR3aa: CASSPDLAGANEQFF
CDR3nt: TGTGCCAGCAGCCCAGACCTAGCGGGGGCGAATGAGCAGTTCTTC

v_gene: TRBV7-2
d_gene: TRBD2
j_gene: TRBJ2-7
abundance: -
CDR3aa: CASSLNAAGGLSYEQYF
CDR3nt: TGTGCCAGCAGCTTAAACGCAGCGGGGGGGCTAAGTTACGAGCAGTACTTC

v_gene: TRBV5-1
d_gene: -
j_gene: TRBJ2-1
abundance: -
CDR3aa: CASSLRGGTVGKEQFF
CDR3nt: TGCGCCAGCAGCTTGCGTGGTGGAACGGTAGGGAAAGAGCAGTTCTTC

v_gene: TRBV28
d_gene: -
j_gene: TRBJ2-7
abundance: few
CDR3aa: CASTPLGTVGYEQYF
CDR3nt: TGTGCCAGCACCCCGCTGGGCACGGTAGGGTACGAGCAGTACTTC

v_gene: TRBV2
d_gene: TRBD2
j_gene: TRBJ2-3
abundance: -
CDR3aa: CASSDASGRATDTQYF
CDR3nt: TGTGCCAGCAGTGACGCGAGCGGGAGGGCCACAGATACGCAGTATTTT

v_gene: TRBV28
d_gene: -
j_gene: TRBJ2-6
abundance: -
CDR3aa: CASSFVAESSGANVLTF
CDR3nt: TGTGCCAGCAGTTTCGTCGCGGAAAGCTCTGGGGCCAACGTCCTGACTTTC